Following are 30 T cell receptor beta chains from one sample sequenced in a study of T-cell memory formation after mild COVID-19. TCRdb fed the 5' RACE reads into MiXCR, producing one record per CDR3 protein. The data show 400,000 to 500,000 distinct CDR3 sequences, 20% seen once. The sample taken for sequencing was PBMCs or a T cell subset sorted from them (not recorded which). The receptors originated from an adult woman who had mild COVID-19 (a few samples of this study predate the infection). Cell type and time point are not known.

This clonotype was observed a few times. The chain couples TRBV7-2 to TRBJ2-7; tentative D call: TRBD1 (6 bases). Germline-derived CDR1 and CDR2 are SGHTA and FQGNSA. The CDR3 is 15 residues long. Trimming pared 3 bases from V and 5 bases from J, leaving 17 bases between. The CDR3, as DNA: TGTGCCAGCAGCTTCGGCAGGGGTTCGTTTAACGAGCAGTACTTC. Protein: CASSFGRGSFNEQYF.

This clonotype turned up a few times. The chain carries TRBV14 and TRBJ1-6; D gene ambiguous. The V gene's germline CDR1 is SGHDN and CDR2 FVKESK. CDR3 size: 15 residues. V was clipped by 0 bases and J by 7 bases, with 10 bases between them. This chain's CDR3 is CASSQDLGRNSPLHF. The CDR3 nucleotides read TGTGCCAGCAGCCAAGATTTAGGCCGAAATTCACCCCTCCACTTT.

V is TRBV12-3 or TRBV12-4 and J is TRBJ2-5; possible D gene TRBD1, 5 bases. With 3 bases removed from V and 5 bases from J, the gap between germline ends came to 16 bases. The CDR3 sequence is 15 residues long. CDR3 DNA sequence: TGTGCCAGCAGTTTGCAGGGCCTCCTCGTGGAGACCCAGTACTTC. Translation gives CASSLQGLLVETQYF.

This clonotype was seen once. V gene TRBV4-2 combines with J gene TRBJ2-7; no reliable D call. Germline V CDR1 and CDR2: LGHNA, YNFKEQ. This CDR3 region has 16 residues. The V end lost 0 bases, the J end lost 2 bases, and 14 bases lay between the germline ends. The CDR3 spells CASSQDSVGSTYEQYF. CDR3 DNA sequence: TGTGCCAGCAGCCAAGATTCGGTGGGCAGCACCTACGAGCAGTACTTC.

This chain connects TRBV4-2 to TRBJ2-5; TRBD1 or TRBD2 may be the D gene (5 bases each). The germline CDR1 and CDR2 sequences are LGHNA and YNFKEQ. CDR3 length equals 20 residues. Trimming removed 4 bases at V and 3 bases at J, with 30 bases between. The CDR3 coding sequence is TGTGCCAGCAGCCGGTCGATACGGGACGTAGATAAATTATTCGAAGAGACCCAGTACTTC. Translation gives CASSRSIRDVDKLFEETQYF.

This clonotype was counted a few times. The CDR3 sequence is CASSLAAAGGSTDTQYF. The DNA for the CDR3 is TGTGCCAGCAGCTTGGCCGCAGCAGGGGGAAGCACAGATACGCAGTATTTT. The chain has TRBV5-6 and TRBJ2-3; 7 bases map to TRBD1. Germline V gives CDR1 SGHDT, CDR2 YYEEEE. V trimming: 0 bases; J trimming: 0 bases; junction bases outside the gene matches: 7. The CDR3 sequence is 17 residues long.

This clonotype was counted between two and nine times. This rearrangement joins TRBV6-1 to TRBJ2-6, with 10 bases lining up with TRBD1. Trimming removed 8 bases from V and 1 base from J; junction bases left unmatched: 2. The CDR3 runs to 15 residues. Germline loops: CDR1 MNHNS, CDR2 SASEGT. In DNA form, the CDR3 reads TGTGCCAGCGGACAGGGGGGGTCTGGGGCCAACGTCCTGACTTTC. Amino acid sequence: CASGQGGSGANVLTF.

The CDR3 here is CASSLTNGGTEAFF. CDR3 nucleotides: TGTGCCAGCAGTTTAACAAACGGGGGCACTGAAGCTTTCTTT. The V and J genes are TRBV12-3 or TRBV12-4 and TRBJ1-1, with a possible D match to TRBD1 (5 bases). CDR3 length: 14 residues. With 2 bases removed from V and 4 bases from J, the gap between germline ends came to 11 bases.

This clonotype has only a few counts. The chain has TRBV11-2 and TRBJ2-2; 8 bases are shared with TRBD2. The length of the CDR3 is 15 residues. The V gene's germline CDR1 is SGHAT and CDR2 FQNNGV. V was pared by 5 bases and J by 8 bases, with 10 bases of the junction left unmatched. The CDR3 DNA sequence: TGTGCCAGCAGCGGACTAGCTTATAAGGCAGGGGAGCTGTTTTTT. This codes for CASSGLAYKAGELFF.

The chain has TRBV9 and TRBJ2-7; 9 bases map to TRBD2. The length of the CDR3 is 13 residues. The V segment lost 3 bases and the J segment 5 bases; nucleotides outside the gene matches: 3. The germline V gene has CDR1 SGDLS and CDR2 YYNGEE. The CDR3 coding sequence is TGTGCCAGCAGCGCGGGACTAGCTGACGAGCAGTACTTC. Its translation: CASSAGLADEQYF.

This clonotype was counted a few times. V and J are TRBV21-1 and TRBJ2-7. TRBV21-1 is a known pseudogene. There are 12 residues in the CDR3. The CDR3 protein is CASSKGAVKQYF. CDR3 coding DNA: TGTGCCAGCAGCAAAGGGGCAGTAAAGCAGTACTTC.

The V call is TRBV10-3, the J call TRBJ1-1; 11 nucleotides match TRBD1. The junction had 5 bases not matched to a gene; V was cut back by 1 base and J by 1 base. CDR3 length: 17 residues. Germline V gene lookup returns CDR1 ENHRY and CDR2 SYGVKD. CDR3 amino acids: CAISELGQGVPNTEAFF. The CDR3 DNA reads TGTGCCATCAGTGAGTTGGGACAGGGGGTACCGAACACTGAAGCTTTCTTT.

The chain carries TRBV3-1 and TRBJ1-2, with TRBD1 matching over 10 bases. The CDR3 has 17 amino acids. The V and J ends lost 2 bases and 6 bases, in that order; junction bases with no gene match: 12. Germline CDR1 is LGHDT and CDR2 is YNNKEL (reference sequence). CDR3 sequence: CASSQPGQGKRDDGYTF. The CDR3 coding sequence is TGTGCCAGCAGCCAACCGGGACAGGGGAAACGAGACGATGGCTACACCTTC.

This chain links TRBV3-1 with TRBJ2-2; TRBD1 is a possible D gene (6 bases). The CDR3 covers 16 residues. The ends were cut back, 6 bases at V and 0 bases at J, with 14 bases in the middle. The germline V gene encodes CDR1 LGHDT and CDR2 YNNKEL (reference sequence). The CDR3 region has the DNA TGTGCCAGCAGTCCAACCAGGACAGCGAACACCGGGGAGCTGTTTTTT. Residues: CASSPTRTANTGELFF.

In this sample, this clonotype turned up many times. The rearrangement uses TRBV5-1 and TRBJ2-1; D not resolved. The CDR3 is 14 amino acids. The V gene's germline CDR1 is SGHRS and CDR2 YFSETQ. V was pared by 2 bases and J by 2 bases, with 8 bases between. The CDR3 sequence: CASSFNGAYNEQFF. In DNA, the CDR3 is TGCGCCAGCAGCTTTAACGGTGCCTACAATGAGCAGTTCTTC.

This clonotype was recorded a few times. J is TRBJ2-1 and V is TRBV12-3 or TRBV12-4; D gene unclear. Trimming pared 1 base from V and 4 bases from J, leaving 8 bases between. The CDR3 is 14 residues long. CDR3 sequence reads: CASSLVLGYNEQFF. The CDR3 DNA follows: TGTGCCAGCAGTTTAGTGCTCGGGTACAATGAGCAGTTCTTC.

The V gene is TRBV3-1, the J gene TRBJ2-1, with 7 positions matching TRBD1. CDR3 length: 14 residues. V was pared by 3 bases and J by 5 bases, with 4 bases of the junction left unmatched. Germline CDR1 LGHDT, CDR2 YNNKEL (reference sequence). The CDR3 spells CASSQGTVDNEQFF. CDR3 nucleotide sequence: TGTGCCAGCAGCCAGGGGACAGTGGACAATGAGCAGTTCTTC.

A word on this clonotype: Compared with germline, one end of the junction differs, possibly owing to a read error. The chain has TRBV15 and TRBJ2-7, with D possibly TRBD1 on 7 matching bases. The CDR3 spans 12 residues. In germline, CDR1 is LNHNV, CDR2 YYDKDF (reference sequence). The CDR3 DNA is TGTGCCACCAGCAGAGGAAAAGACAGGGAGGACTTC. Translated: CATSRGKDREDF.

A few counts support this clonotype. The chain has TRBV5-8 and TRBJ2-3; D possibly corresponds to TRBD2 (5 bases). CDR1 is SGHTS, CDR2 YDEGEE, per germline. The length of the CDR3 is 12 residues. V gave up 6 bases and J gave up 6 bases, with 11 bases separating them. Here the CDR3 reads CASNLPGDTQYF. The CDR3 bases are TGTGCCAGCAACCTTCCGGGGGATACGCAGTATTTT.

Many counts were recorded for this clonotype. V usage is TRBV24-1 and J usage is TRBJ2-1, with D perhaps TRBD2 (5 bases). Germline CDR1 KGHDR, CDR2 SFDVKD. Deletions cut 1 base from V and 6 bases from J, with 15 bases between. The CDR3 covers 16 residues. As DNA, the CDR3 is TGTGCCACCAGTGATTTCGACGGCAAGAGGGCCAATGAGCAGTTCTTC. This translates into CATSDFDGKRANEQFF.

This clonotype has a handful of counts. The V and J genes are TRBV12-3 or TRBV12-4 and TRBJ2-7; 12 bases line up with TRBD1. The CDR3 spans 16 residues. The V and J ends lost 5 bases and 3 bases, in that order; junction bases with no gene match: 8. CDR3 in amino acids: CASSRPGQGAVYEQYF. CDR3 nucleotides: TGTGCCAGCAGTAGACCGGGACAGGGGGCCGTCTACGAGCAGTACTTC.

The V gene is TRBV2, the J gene TRBJ2-7; 7 bases align to TRBD2. The CDR3 totals 14 residues. Germline CDR1 is SNHLY and CDR2 is FYNNEI. V shed 5 bases and J 0 bases; nucleotides not matched to a gene: 4. The CDR3, as DNA: TGTGCCAGCAGTTTTAGGGACTACTCCTACGAGCAGTACTTC. The encoded protein is CASSFRDYSYEQYF.

This clonotype was seen at least ten times. The chain joins TRBV5-1 to TRBJ2-7; 9 bases are shared with TRBD1. The CDR3 is 15 amino acids. Germline values: CDR1 SGHRS, CDR2 YFSETQ. V lost 2 bases to trimming and J lost 5 bases; unmatched junction nucleotides: 8. CDR3 coding DNA: TGCGCCAGCAGCTTTTCCGGGGACAGGGCGGACGAGCAGTACTTC. It yields the protein CASSFSGDRADEQYF.

The chain has TRBV6-5 and TRBJ1-5; TRBD1 is a possible D gene (5 bases). Germline assignment: CDR1 MNHEY and CDR2 SVGAGI. The CDR3 is made up of 11 amino acids. V dropped 6 bases and J dropped 11 bases, with 11 bases sitting between them. The CDR3, as DNA: TGTGCCAGCAGCCATGGGGGAGCCCAGCATTTT. Protein: CASSHGGAQHF.

The rearrangement links TRBV5-1 to TRBJ1-4; maybe TRBD1 (5 bases). Trimming pared 3 bases from V and 5 bases from J, leaving 14 bases between. There are 15 residues in the CDR3. Germline V gene lookup returns CDR1 SGHRS and CDR2 YFSETQ. CDR3 DNA: TGCGCCAGCAGCTGGATTACAGGAGCGAATGAAAAACTGTTTTTT. Protein product: CASSWITGANEKLFF. The whole variable domain, filled in from reference TRBV5-1 and TRBJ1-4, reads KAGVTQTPRYLIKTRGQQVTLSCSPISGHRSVSWYQQTPGQGLQFLFEYFSETQRNKGNFPGRFSGRQFSNSRSEMNVSTLELGDSALYLCASSWITGANEKLFFGSGTQLSVL.

Notes on this clonotype: Relative to the germline gene, one junction end is altered; a read error may explain this. The chain couples TRBV27 to TRBJ2-4; 7 bases fit TRBD2. The CDR3 totals 12 residues. Germline assignment: CDR1 MNHEY and CDR2 SMNVEV (reference sequence). CDR3 nucleotide sequence: TGTGCCAGCAGTCCCTCTACGGGACTACTTATGTTC. Its translation: CASSPSTGLLMF.

The V and J genes are TRBV20-1 and TRBJ2-7; D unclear. CDR1 is DFQATT and CDR2 is SNEGSKA in the germline V gene (reference sequence). This CDR3 has 11 residues. The V end was cut by 2 bases, the J end by 4 bases, with 6 bases between. CDR3 region: CSARSRYEQYF. The CDR3 DNA reads TGCAGTGCTAGATCTCGATACGAGCAGTACTTC.

J is TRBJ2-2 and V is TRBV4-1; weak D call: TRBD2 (7 bases). The V and J ends lost 4 bases and 3 bases respectively, with 18 bases between them. This CDR3 comprises 17 residues. Germline CDR1 MGHRA, CDR2 YSYEKL. The CDR3 here is CASSPRGGGGYTGELFF. The CDR3 nucleotides read TGCGCCAGCAGCCCCCGCGGGGGCGGGGGATACACCGGGGAGCTGTTTTTT.

This clonotype was picked up a small number of times. The chain employs TRBV29-1 and TRBJ2-7; 10 bases are shared with TRBD1. Per germline, CDR1 SQVTM and CDR2 ANQGSEA. The trim removed 6 bases at V and 4 bases at J, leaving 9 bases unmatched. The CDR3 is 14 amino acids. The CDR3 spells CSVLRQGAGYEQYF. The CDR3 region has the DNA TGCAGCGTGCTACGACAGGGGGCAGGGTACGAGCAGTACTTC.

The V call is TRBV7-2, the J call TRBJ2-5; D is undetermined. Deletions cut 0 bases from V and 2 bases from J, with 7 bases between. Germline CDR1 is SGHTA and CDR2 is FQGNSA. This CDR3 spans 14 amino acids. CDR3 sequence: CASSLARWQETQYF. The DNA for the CDR3 is TGTGCCAGCAGCTTAGCGAGGTGGCAAGAGACCCAGTACTTC.